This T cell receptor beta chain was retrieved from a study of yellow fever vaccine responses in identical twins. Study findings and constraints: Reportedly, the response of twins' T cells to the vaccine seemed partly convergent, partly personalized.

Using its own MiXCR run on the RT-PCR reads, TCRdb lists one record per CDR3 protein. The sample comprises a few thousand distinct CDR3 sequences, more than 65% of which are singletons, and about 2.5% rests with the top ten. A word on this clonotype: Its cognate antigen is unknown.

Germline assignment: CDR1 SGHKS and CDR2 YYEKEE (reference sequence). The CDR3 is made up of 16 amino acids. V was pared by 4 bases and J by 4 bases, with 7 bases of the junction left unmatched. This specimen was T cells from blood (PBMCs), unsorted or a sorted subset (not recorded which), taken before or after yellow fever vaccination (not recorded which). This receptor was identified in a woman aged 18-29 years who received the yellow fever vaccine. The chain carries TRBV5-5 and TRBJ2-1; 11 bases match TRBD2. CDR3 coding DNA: TGTGCCAGCAGCCCCCCAACTAGCGGGAGATACAATGAGCAGTTCTTC. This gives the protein CASSPPTSGRYNEQFF.